This entry concerns a single T cell receptor (beta chain). Its antigen remains unknown. This sample was included in a study of response to subunit inactivated influenza vaccine. Points from the study as a whole: Each seasonal flu vaccination may recruit only limited new T cells, authors suggested.

One entry per CDR3 protein, called by TCRdb with MiXCR from the RT-PCR reads. This table has 500,000 to 600,000 distinct CDR3 sequences, approximately 15% appearing once. CDR1 and CDR2 from the germline V gene are MDHEN and SYDVKM. J lost 5 bases, V lost 8 bases, and 10 bases had no gene match. The CDR3 loop spans 14 amino acids. The J gene is TRBJ2-3, the V gene TRBV28; TRBD2 agrees at 7 bases. This specimen was CD4+ T cells sorted from PBMCs, taken roughly 24 months after vaccination. This TCR came from a man aged 50-75 years who received an inactivated influenza vaccine. DNA of the CDR3: TGTGCCAGCTCCCTCGGGGGGAGGAGAGATACGCAGTATTTT. Amino acid sequence: CASSLGGRRDTQYF. The whole variable domain, filled in from reference TRBV28 and TRBJ2-3, reads DVKVTQSSRYLVKRTGEKVFLECVQDMDHENMFWYRQDPGLGLRLIYFSYDVKMKEKGDIPEGYSVSREKKERFSLILESASTNQTSMYLCASSLGGRRDTQYFGPGTRLTVL.